This T cell receptor (beta chain) comes out of a study of shared T cell receptors in the human thymus. The CDR3 runs 17 residues. Germline V gives CDR1 SGDLS, CDR2 YYNGEE. V dropped 0 bases and J dropped 0; count of bases not matched to a gene: 7. TCRdb's copy holds only in-frame clones and misses some; the assay was immunoSEQ multiplex PCR. The sample yields more than 550,000 clones, around 85% seen once. The sample also formed part of further work on human thymus T cells.

The clonotype originates from a girl less than two years old with a congenital heart defect. The chain couples TRBV9 to TRBJ2-5; 8 bases fit TRBD1. The sample comprised thymocytes. The CDR3 loop is CASSVGMTGVYQETQYF. DNA of the CDR3: TGTGCCAGCAGCGTAGGAATGACAGGGGTCTACCAAGAGACCCAGTACTTC.